The 23 T cell receptor beta chains below were found in one sample sequenced in a study of blood T cell repertoires in COVID-19. Clones were read by immunoSEQ multiplex PCR, and TCRdb kept only the in-frame ones, dropping some. The sample holds some 110,000 clones, around 90% seen once. Sequencing input: peripheral blood. The receptors derive from a man aged 50-60 years with COVID-19, enrolled during active disease.

This sequence joins TRBV3-1 (or the pseudogene TRBV3-2) and TRBJ2-2; 8 nucleotides agree with TRBD2. From germline, CDR1 is LGHDT and CDR2 YNNKEL (reference sequence). The V and J ends lost 3 bases and 4 bases, in that order; junction bases with no gene match: 7. The CDR3 loop spans 16 amino acids. The CDR3 DNA is TGTGCCAGCAGCCAGCCCGGGACTAGTCCCACCGGGGAGCTGTTTTTT. Translating it yields CASSQPGTSPTGELFF.

The V and J genes are TRBV5-5 and TRBJ2-3; no clear D gene. This CDR3 contains 12 residues. The germline CDR1 and CDR2 sequences are SGHKS and YYEKEE (reference sequence). V lost 4 bases to trimming and J lost 0 bases, with 3 bases between them. The CDR3 spells CASSISTDTQYF. The CDR3 region has the DNA TGTGCCAGCAGCATAAGCACAGATACGCAGTATTTT.

This CDR3 reads CASSEIGRTDTQYF. CDR3 in DNA: TGTGCCAGCAGTGAAATTGGCCGCACAGATACGCAGTATTTT. The chain links TRBV6-1 to TRBJ2-3, with D unclear. The CDR3 runs 14 residues. Trimming took off 2 bases at V and 1 base at J, with 7 bases between the two ends. Looked up from germline, CDR1 is MNHNS and CDR2 is SASEGT.

V usage is TRBV27 and J usage is TRBJ2-1; no clear D gene. The CDR3 runs 14 residues. Germline V gives CDR1 MNHEY, CDR2 SMNVEV (reference sequence). Trimming removed 3 bases from V and 6 bases from J, with 12 bases in between. The CDR3 spells CASSFGPLRNEQFF. CDR3 bases: TGTGCCAGCAGTTTTGGCCCCCTTCGCAATGAGCAGTTCTTC.

V gene TRBV7-9 combines with J gene TRBJ2-2; 8 nucleotides match TRBD1. The germline gives CDR1 SEHNR, CDR2 FQNEAQ (reference sequence). The CDR3 has 13 residues. V lost 8 bases and J lost 8; bases outside the gene matches: 7. CDR3 coding DNA: TGTGCCAGCGGACAGGGCCAGTATGGGGAGCTGTTTTTT. It translates to CASGQGQYGELFF.

The chain combines TRBV24-1 with TRBJ1-1; D is unresolved. This CDR3 has 14 residues. The V end was cut by 2 bases, the J end by 6 bases, with 12 bases between. In germline, CDR1 is KGHDR, CDR2 SFDVKD. The CDR3 loop reads CATSDSGTEAEAFF. The CDR3 bases are TGTGCCACCAGTGATTCCGGAACAGAAGCTGAAGCTTTCTTT.

The J gene is TRBJ2-1, the V gene TRBV6-5, with 9 positions matching TRBD2. Unmatched junction bases numbered 4, after V lost 3 bases and J lost 7 bases. The V gene's germline CDR1 is MNHEY and CDR2 SVGAGI. The CDR3 loop spans 14 amino acids. CDR3 region: CASSYGLAGNEQFF. CDR3 DNA sequence: TGTGCCAGCAGTTATGGGCTAGCGGGGAATGAGCAGTTCTTC.

The chain employs TRBV7-3 and TRBJ1-3; 7 positions match TRBD1. CDR1 and CDR2 from the germline V gene are SGHTA and FQGTGA. The CDR3 covers 14 residues. Unmatched junction bases numbered 3, after V lost 4 bases and J lost 3 bases. The CDR3 here is CASSSGGSGNTIYF. CDR3 bases: TGTGCCAGCAGCTCAGGGGGAAGTGGAAACACCATATATTTT.

This chain connects TRBV7-3 to TRBJ2-1, with a possible D match to TRBD2 (6 bases). Trimming took off 0 bases at V and 9 bases at J, with 9 bases between the two ends. CDR1 SGHTA and CDR2 FQGTGA come from the germline V gene. The CDR3 is 13 residues long. In nucleotides, the CDR3 is TGTGCCAGCAGCTTAACGGGCGGGATTGAGCAGTTCTTC. This translates into CASSLTGGIEQFF.

The chain combines TRBV7-9 with TRBJ1-4; 8 bases agree with TRBD1. The V segment lost 8 bases and the J segment 8 bases; nucleotides outside the gene matches: 13. Germline CDR1 is SEHNR and CDR2 is FQNEAQ (reference sequence). The CDR3 spans 15 residues. Here the CDR3 DNA reads TGTGCCAGCGGATTGGGGACAGGTTTTTCGGAAAAACTGTTTTTT. Amino acids: CASGLGTGFSEKLFF.

The chain couples TRBV7-2 to TRBJ2-3, with TRBD2 as a possible D gene (6 bases). Germline-derived CDR1 and CDR2 are SGHTA and FQGNSA. V shed 1 base and J shed 10 bases, with 12 bases lying between them. The CDR3 sequence is 13 residues long. The CDR3 bases are TGTGCCAGCAGCTTAGGCGCTTGGGGGGCGCAGTATTTT. This translates into CASSLGAWGAQYF.

The rearrangement links TRBV7-9 to TRBJ2-7; 10 positions agree with TRBD1. With 5 bases clipped from V and 0 bases from J, the junction kept 16 bases outside the gene matches. Germline loops: CDR1 SEHNR, CDR2 FQNEAQ (reference sequence). The CDR3 runs 19 residues. The CDR3 nucleotides are TGTGCCAGCAGCCTCTTTTCCGGGACAGGGGCCCTGAGCTCCTACGAGCAGTACTTC. This sequence encodes CASSLFSGTGALSSYEQYF.

The chain couples TRBV30 to TRBJ2-7; 10 positions match TRBD2. The ends lost 3 bases at V and 1 base at J; junction bases unmatched: 9. The germline V gene has CDR1 GTSNPN and CDR2 SVGIG (reference sequence). The CDR3 is 16 amino acids. CDR3 DNA sequence: TGTGCCTGGAGAAGGGGTAGGACTAGCGGTTCCTACGAGCAGTACTTC. Translating gives CAWRRGRTSGSYEQYF.

The rearrangement joins TRBV19 to TRBJ1-6; D call uncertain. V dropped 1 base and J dropped 8 bases, with 9 bases sitting between them. This CDR3 comprises 14 residues. Germline CDR1 LNHDA, CDR2 SQIVND (reference sequence). CDR3 loop: CASSIGSDDSPLHF. DNA of the CDR3: TGTGCCAGTAGTATAGGAAGCGACGATTCACCCCTCCACTTT.

The gene calls are TRBV11-2 and TRBJ2-7, with 10 bases matching TRBD2. Trimming cost V 4 bases and J 5 bases; bases outside gene matches: 5. The CDR3 extends over 14 amino acids. Germline-derived CDR1 and CDR2 are SGHAT and FQNNGV. The CDR3, as DNA: TGTGCCAGCAGCTCTAGCGGGAGTGGGAACGAGCAGTACTTC. As protein: CASSSSGSGNEQYF.

The V and J genes are TRBV7-2 and TRBJ1-4, with TRBD1 matching over 9 bases. This CDR3 has 15 amino acids. Per germline, CDR1 SGHTA and CDR2 FQGNSA. The junction had 10 bases not matched to a gene; V was cut back by 4 bases and J by 10 bases. The CDR3 bases are TGTGCCAGCAGCTCCGGACAGGGGAGGAGAGTAAAACTGTTTTTT. Its protein product is CASSSGQGRRVKLFF.

V gene TRBV6-5 combines with J gene TRBJ1-4, with 7 bases that match TRBD1. The V gene's germline CDR1 is MNHEY and CDR2 SVGAGI. V lost 5 bases to trimming and J lost 0 bases; unmatched junction nucleotides: 3. The CDR3 contains 15 residues. The CDR3 spells CASSTQGATNEKLFF. CDR3 sequence (DNA): TGTGCCAGCAGTACCCAGGGGGCAACTAATGAAAAACTGTTTTTT.

The chain carries TRBV5-1 and TRBJ1-1; TRBD1 aligns across 7 bases. V trimming: 0 bases; J trimming: 3 bases; junction bases outside the gene matches: 5. Germline assignment: CDR1 SGHRS and CDR2 YFSETQ. The CDR3 runs to 15 residues. CDR3 bases: TGCGCCAGCAGCTTGGAGCCAAGGGGGCACACTGAAGCTTTCTTT. Residues: CASSLEPRGHTEAFF. The full variable domain, its missing parts supplied by reference TRBV5-1 and TRBJ1-1, is KAGVTQTPRYLIKTRGQQVTLSCSPISGHRSVSWYQQTPGQGLQFLFEYFSETQRNKGNFPGRFSGRQFSNSRSEMNVSTLELGDSALYLCASSLEPRGHTEAFFGQGTRLTVV.

In DNA form, the CDR3 reads TGTGCCAGCAGCTTGGGGCTAGCGGGAGCCTACGAGCAGTACTTC. Translation: CASSLGLAGAYEQYF. The rearrangement joins TRBV7-2 to TRBJ2-7; the match to TRBD2 covers 10 bases. This CDR3 comprises 15 residues. Germline CDR1 and CDR2: SGHTA and FQGNSA. V shed 3 bases and J 2 bases; nucleotides not matched to a gene: 4. The whole variable domain, remainder taken from reference TRBV7-2 and TRBJ2-7, is GAGVSQSPSNKVTEKGKDVELRCDPISGHTALYWYRQSLGQGLEFLIYFQGNSAPDKSGLPSDRFSAERTGGSVSTLTIQRTQQEDSAVYLCASSLGLAGAYEQYFGPGTRLTVT.

This clone showed up just once. The chain carries TRBV24-1 and TRBJ1-2; 12 nucleotides agree with TRBD1. The germline V gene encodes CDR1 KGHDR and CDR2 SFDVKD. This CDR3 is 14 amino acids long. Unmatched junction bases numbered 10, after V lost 7 bases and J lost 11 bases. CDR3 in amino acids: CATRPPGQGAGYTF. CDR3 coding DNA: TGTGCCACCAGGCCCCCGGGACAGGGGGCGGGTTACACCTTC.

This chain uses TRBV21-1 with TRBJ2-7; the tabulated D call, TRBD2, remains unverified against the DNA. TRBV21-1 is assigned pseudogene status. The length of the CDR3 is 13 residues. Written as DNA, the CDR3 is TGTGCCAGCAGCAATGGAGTCCGACTTTGCAAGTACTTC. Amino acid sequence: CASSNGVRLCKYF.

The rearrangement joins TRBV4-1 to TRBJ2-1, with TRBD2 matching over 11 bases. The junction had 4 bases not matched to a gene; V was cut back by 4 bases and J by 2 bases. This CDR3 comprises 16 residues. CDR1 MGHRA and CDR2 YSYEKL come from the germline V gene. As DNA, the CDR3 is TGCGCCAGCAGCCGAGTAGCGGGAGGGCCCTACAATGAGCAGTTCTTC. It translates to CASSRVAGGPYNEQFF.

The chain carries TRBV3-1 (or the pseudogene TRBV3-2) and TRBJ2-1; possibly TRBD2 for D (6 bases). Between the trimmed V and J ends, which lost 4 bases and 7 bases, there was a span of 11 bases. CDR1 LGHDT and CDR2 YNNKEL come from the germline V gene (reference sequence). The CDR3 spans 13 residues. CDR3 sequence: CASSPRDWNEQFF. CDR3 sequence (DNA): TGTGCCAGCAGCCCCCGGGACTGGAATGAGCAGTTCTTC.